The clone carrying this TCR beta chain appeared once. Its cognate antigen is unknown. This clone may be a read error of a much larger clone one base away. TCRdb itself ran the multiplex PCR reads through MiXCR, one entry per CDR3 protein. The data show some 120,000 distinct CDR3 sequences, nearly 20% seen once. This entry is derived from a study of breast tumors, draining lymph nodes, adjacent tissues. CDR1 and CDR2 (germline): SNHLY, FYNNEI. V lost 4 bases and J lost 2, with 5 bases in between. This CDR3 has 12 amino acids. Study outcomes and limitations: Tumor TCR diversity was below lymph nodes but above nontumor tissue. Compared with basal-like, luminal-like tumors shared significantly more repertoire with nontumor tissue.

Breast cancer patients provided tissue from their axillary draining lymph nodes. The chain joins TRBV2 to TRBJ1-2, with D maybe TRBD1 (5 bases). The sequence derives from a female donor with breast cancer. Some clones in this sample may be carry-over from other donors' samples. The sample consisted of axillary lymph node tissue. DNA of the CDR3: TGTGCCAGCAGTGGGGGCAACTATGGCTACACCTTC. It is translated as CASSGGNYGYTF. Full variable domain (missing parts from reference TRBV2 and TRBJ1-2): EPEVTQTPSHQVTQMGQEVILRCVPISNHLYFYWYRQILGQKVEFLVSFYNNEISEKSEIFDDQFSVERPDGSNFTLKIRSTKLEDSAMYFCASSGGNYGYTFGSGTRLTVV.